The sequence of this T cell receptor (beta chain) was determined in a study of cytomegalovirus exposure and HLA in healthy donors. The CDR3 consists of 11 residues. The V gene's germline CDR1 is SGHDT and CDR2 YYEEEE. The V end lost 3 bases, the J end lost 7 bases, and 7 bases lay between the germline ends. Here immunoSEQ multiplex PCR was the method, and the copy in TCRdb shows in-frame clones only, minus some. Among about 120,000 clones listed, about 88% were seen once. This receptor was obtained from a woman between 18 and 29 years old in good health and CMV-seronegative. The chain recombines TRBV5-6 with TRBJ1-1, with D possibly being TRBD1 (5 bases). Sequencing was performed on PBMCs. The CDR3 sequence: CASSWGVEAFF. CDR3 coding DNA: TGTGCCAGCAGCTGGGGGGTTGAAGCTTTCTTT.